This T cell receptor (beta chain) was documented in a study of cytomegalovirus exposure and HLA in healthy donors. Overall study results and limits: The investigators catalogued some 160 TCR beta chains as cytomegalovirus-associated. A later look showed TCR association rates differing by HLA locus, highest for DRB1 and lowest for HLA-C. Confirmation was obtained in vitro that a few CMV-associated chains are specific for CMV antigens.

PCR amplification relied on 60 Vbeta primers (plus 13 Jbeta primers). Using immunoSEQ multiplex PCR, the repertoire was profiled, and TCRdb retains in-frame clones only, with some absent. The sample shows approximately 190,000 clones, approximately 11% of them seen only once. Comments on this clone: Its antigen is currently unknown.

Germline CDR1 SGHKS, CDR2 YYEKEE (reference sequence). The CDR3 has 12 residues. Trimming removed 7 bases from V and 0 bases from J; junction bases left unmatched: 0. Sequencing input: PBMCs. The sequence was obtained from a man aged 45-65 years in good health and CMV-seropositive. The genes are TRBV5-5 and TRBJ2-5; 7 nucleotides match TRBD1. CDR3 protein: CASGQDQETQYF. As DNA, the CDR3 is TGTGCCAGCGGACAGGACCAAGAGACCCAGTACTTC.